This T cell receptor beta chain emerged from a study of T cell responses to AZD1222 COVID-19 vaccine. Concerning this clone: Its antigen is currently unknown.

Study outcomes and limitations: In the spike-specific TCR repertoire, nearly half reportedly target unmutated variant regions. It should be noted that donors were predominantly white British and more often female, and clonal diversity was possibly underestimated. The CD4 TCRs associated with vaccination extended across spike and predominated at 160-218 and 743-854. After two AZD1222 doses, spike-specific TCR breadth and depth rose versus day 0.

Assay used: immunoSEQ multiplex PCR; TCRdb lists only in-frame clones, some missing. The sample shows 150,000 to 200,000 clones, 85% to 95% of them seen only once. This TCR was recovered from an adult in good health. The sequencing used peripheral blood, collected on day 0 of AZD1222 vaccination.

CDR3 region: CASSVKWGNSPLHF. DNA for the CDR3: TGTGCCAGCAGCGTAAAGTGGGGTAATTCACCCCTCCACTTT. The chain combines TRBV9 with TRBJ1-6; D unresolved. From germline, CDR1 is SGDLS and CDR2 YYNGEE. The CDR3 runs 14 residues. The V and J ends lost 1 base and 6 bases respectively, with 8 bases between them.